This T cell receptor (beta chain) was sequenced for a study of T cell responses to AZD1222 COVID-19 vaccine. Overall study context: Doses given second, at about 4 or about 12 weeks, were pooled.

V lost 6 bases, J lost 4 bases, and 17 bases lay in between. Germline CDR1 is SGHDT and CDR2 is YYEEEE. The CDR3 spans 15 residues. Concerning this clone itself: Its antigen is currently unknown.

Assay used: immunoSEQ multiplex PCR; TCRdb lists only in-frame clones, some missing. Of about 100,000 clones in the sample, just over 90% are singletons; the top ten hold 1% to 1.5%. Broader study findings: Clonal diversity was possibly underestimated, and the donors were mostly white British, with more females. Nearly half of spike-specific TCRs reportedly go after variant regions that carry no mutations.

Sample: peripheral blood, taken on day 0 of AZD1222 vaccination. The sequence was obtained from an adult in good health. The V and J genes are TRBV5-6 and TRBJ2-1; D is uncertain. The CDR3, as DNA: TGTGCCAGCACCCGAACCTCGACGGGTTACAATGAGCAGTTCTTC. Its protein is CASTRTSTGYNEQFF. The complete variable domain, with remaining parts taken from reference TRBV5-6 and TRBJ2-1, reads DAGVTQSPTHLIKTRGQQVTLRCSPKSGHDTVSWYQQALGQGPQFIFQYYEEEERQRGNFPDRFSGHQFPNYSSELNVNALLLGDSALYLCASTRTSTGYNEQFFGPGTRLTVL.